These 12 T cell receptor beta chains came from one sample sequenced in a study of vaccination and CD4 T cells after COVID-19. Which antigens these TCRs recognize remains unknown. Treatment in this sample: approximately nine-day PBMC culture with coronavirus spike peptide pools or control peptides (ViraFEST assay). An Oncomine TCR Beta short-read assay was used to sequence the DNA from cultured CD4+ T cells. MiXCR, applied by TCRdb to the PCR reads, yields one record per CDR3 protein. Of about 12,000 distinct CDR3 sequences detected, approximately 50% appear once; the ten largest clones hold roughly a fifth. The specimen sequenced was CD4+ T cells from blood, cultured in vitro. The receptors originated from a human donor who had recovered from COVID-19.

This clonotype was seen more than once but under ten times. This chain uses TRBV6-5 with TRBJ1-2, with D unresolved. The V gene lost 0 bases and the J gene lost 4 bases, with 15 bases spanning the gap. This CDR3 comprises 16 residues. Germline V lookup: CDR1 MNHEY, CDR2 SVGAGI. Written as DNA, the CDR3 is TGTGCCAGCAGTTACTCGGCAGCGAACGAGCTCTATGGCTACACCTTC. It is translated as CASSYSAANELYGYTF.

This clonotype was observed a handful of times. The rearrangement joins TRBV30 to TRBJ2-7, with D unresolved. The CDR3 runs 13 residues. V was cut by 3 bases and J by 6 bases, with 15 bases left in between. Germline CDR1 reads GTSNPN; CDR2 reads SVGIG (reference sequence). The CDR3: CAWRIKGRREQYF. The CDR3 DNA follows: TGTGCCTGGAGAATCAAGGGCCGCCGCGAGCAGTACTTC.

CDR3 sequence: CASSYRMADTQYF. The CDR3 nucleotides are TGTGCCAGCAGCTACCGAATGGCAGATACGCAGTATTTT. The chain links TRBV6-2 or TRBV6-3 to TRBJ2-3; D not resolved. This CDR3 is 13 amino acids long. The V end lost 6 bases, the J end lost 4 bases, and 11 bases lay between the germline ends. Germline V CDR1 and CDR2: MNHEY, SVGEGT.

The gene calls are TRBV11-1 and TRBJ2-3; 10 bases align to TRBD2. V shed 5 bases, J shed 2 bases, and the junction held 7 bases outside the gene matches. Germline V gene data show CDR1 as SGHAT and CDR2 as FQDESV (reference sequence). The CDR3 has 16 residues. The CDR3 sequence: CASSPLAGGLTDTQYF. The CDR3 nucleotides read TGTGCCAGCAGCCCTTTAGCGGGAGGCCTCACAGATACGCAGTATTTT. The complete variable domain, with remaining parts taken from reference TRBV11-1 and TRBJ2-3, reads EAEVAQSPRYKITEKSQAVAFWCDPISGHATLYWYRQILGQGPELLVQFQDESVVDDSQLPKDRFSAERLKGVDSTLKIQPAELGDSAMYLCASSPLAGGLTDTQYFGPGTRLTVL.

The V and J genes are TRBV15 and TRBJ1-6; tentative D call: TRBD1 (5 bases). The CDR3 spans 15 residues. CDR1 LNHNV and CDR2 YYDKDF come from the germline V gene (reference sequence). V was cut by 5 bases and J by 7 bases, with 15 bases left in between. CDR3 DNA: TGTGCCACCAGCCCAGGGAGGTTGAACAATTCACCCCTCCACTTT. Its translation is CATSPGRLNNSPLHF.

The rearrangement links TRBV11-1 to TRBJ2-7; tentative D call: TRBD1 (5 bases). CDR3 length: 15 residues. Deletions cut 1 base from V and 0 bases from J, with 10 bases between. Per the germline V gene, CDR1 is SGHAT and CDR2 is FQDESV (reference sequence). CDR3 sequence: CASSLGRGLSYEQYF. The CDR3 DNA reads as TGTGCCAGCAGCTTAGGTAGGGGTCTCTCCTACGAGCAGTACTTC. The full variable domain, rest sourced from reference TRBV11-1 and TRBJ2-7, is EAEVAQSPRYKITEKSQAVAFWCDPISGHATLYWYRQILGQGPELLVQFQDESVVDDSQLPKDRFSAERLKGVDSTLKIQPAELGDSAMYLCASSLGRGLSYEQYFGPGTRLTVT.

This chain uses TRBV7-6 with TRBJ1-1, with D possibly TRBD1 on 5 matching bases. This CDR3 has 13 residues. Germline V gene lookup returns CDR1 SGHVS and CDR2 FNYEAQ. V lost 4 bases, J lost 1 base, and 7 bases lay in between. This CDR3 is CASSSGPNTEAFF. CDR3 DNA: TGTGCCAGCAGCTCGGGACCGAACACTGAAGCTTTCTTT.

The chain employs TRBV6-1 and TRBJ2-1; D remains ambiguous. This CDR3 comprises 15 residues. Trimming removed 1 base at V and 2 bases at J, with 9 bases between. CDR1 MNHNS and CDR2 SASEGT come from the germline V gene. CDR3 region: CASSEGQVPYNEQFF. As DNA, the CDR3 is TGTGCCAGCAGTGAAGGGCAGGTTCCCTACAATGAGCAGTTCTTC.

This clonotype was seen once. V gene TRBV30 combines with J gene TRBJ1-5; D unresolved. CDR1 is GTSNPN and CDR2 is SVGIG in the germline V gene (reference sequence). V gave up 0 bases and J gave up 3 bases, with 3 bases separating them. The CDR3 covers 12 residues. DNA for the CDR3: TGTGCCTGGAGTGTAAACAATCAGCCCCAGCATTTT. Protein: CAWSVNNQPQHF. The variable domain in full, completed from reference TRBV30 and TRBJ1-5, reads SQTIHQWPATLVQPVGSPLSLECTVEGTSNPNLYWYRQAAGRGLQLLFYSVGIGQISSEVPQNLSASRPQDRQFILSSKKLLLSDSGFYLCAWSVNNQPQHFGDGTRLSIL.

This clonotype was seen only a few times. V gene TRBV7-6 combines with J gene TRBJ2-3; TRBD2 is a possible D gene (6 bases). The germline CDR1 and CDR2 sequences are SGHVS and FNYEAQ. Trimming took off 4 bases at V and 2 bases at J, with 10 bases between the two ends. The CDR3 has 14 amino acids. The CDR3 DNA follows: TGTGCCAGCAGCTGGCGGGGTGCCACAGATACGCAGTATTTT. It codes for CASSWRGATDTQYF. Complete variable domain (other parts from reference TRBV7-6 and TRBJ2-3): GAGVSQSPRYKVTKRGQDVALRCDPISGHVSLYWYRQALGQGPEFLTYFNYEAQQDKSGLPNDRFSAERPEGSISTLTIQRTEQRDSAMYRCASSWRGATDTQYFGPGTRLTVL.

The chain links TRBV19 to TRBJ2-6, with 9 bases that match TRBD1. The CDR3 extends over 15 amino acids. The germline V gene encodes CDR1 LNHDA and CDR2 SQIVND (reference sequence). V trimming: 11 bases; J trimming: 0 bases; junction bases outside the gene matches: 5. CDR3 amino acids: CAAGQGSSGANVLTF. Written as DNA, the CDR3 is TGTGCCGCCGGACAGGGGAGCTCTGGGGCCAACGTCCTGACTTTC. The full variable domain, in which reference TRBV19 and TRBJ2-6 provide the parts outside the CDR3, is DGGITQSPKYLFRKEGQNVTLSCEQNLNHDAMYWYRQDPGQGLRLIYYSQIVNDFQKGDIAEGYSVSREKKESFPLTVTSAQKNPTAFYLCAAGQGSSGANVLTFGAGSRLTVL.

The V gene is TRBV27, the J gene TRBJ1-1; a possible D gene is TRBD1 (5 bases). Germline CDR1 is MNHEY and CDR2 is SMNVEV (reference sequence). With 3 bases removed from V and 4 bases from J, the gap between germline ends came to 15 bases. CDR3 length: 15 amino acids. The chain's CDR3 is CASSFSAGTGTEAFF. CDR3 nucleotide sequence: TGTGCCAGCAGTTTCTCAGCAGGGACGGGCACTGAAGCTTTCTTT.